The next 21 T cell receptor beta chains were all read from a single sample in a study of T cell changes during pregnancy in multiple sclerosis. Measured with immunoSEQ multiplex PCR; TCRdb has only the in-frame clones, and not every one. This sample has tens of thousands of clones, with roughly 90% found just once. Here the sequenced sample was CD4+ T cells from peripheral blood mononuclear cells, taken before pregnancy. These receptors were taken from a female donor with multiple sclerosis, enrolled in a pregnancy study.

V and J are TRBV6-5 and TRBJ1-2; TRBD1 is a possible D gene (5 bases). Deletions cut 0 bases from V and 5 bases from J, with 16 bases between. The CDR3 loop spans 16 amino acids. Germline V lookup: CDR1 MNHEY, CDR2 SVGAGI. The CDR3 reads CASSYSGSGPTYGYTF. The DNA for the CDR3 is TGTGCCAGCAGTTACTCGGGATCAGGGCCAACATATGGCTACACCTTC.

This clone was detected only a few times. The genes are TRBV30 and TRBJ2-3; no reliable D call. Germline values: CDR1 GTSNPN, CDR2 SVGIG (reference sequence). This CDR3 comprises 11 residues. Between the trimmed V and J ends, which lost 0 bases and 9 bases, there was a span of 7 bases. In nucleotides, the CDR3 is TGTGCCTGGAGTGTACAGTCGACGCAGTATTTT. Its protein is CAWSVQSTQYF. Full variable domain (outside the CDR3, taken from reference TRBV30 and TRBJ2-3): SQTIHQWPATLVQPVGSPLSLECTVEGTSNPNLYWYRQAAGRGLQLLFYSVGIGQISSEVPQNLSASRPQDRQFILSSKKLLLSDSGFYLCAWSVQSTQYFGPGTRLTVL.

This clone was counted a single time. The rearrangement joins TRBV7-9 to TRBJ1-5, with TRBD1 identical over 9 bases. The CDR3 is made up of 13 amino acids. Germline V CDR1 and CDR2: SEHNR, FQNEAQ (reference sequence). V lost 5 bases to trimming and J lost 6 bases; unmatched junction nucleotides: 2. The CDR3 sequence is CASSRTGVQPQHF. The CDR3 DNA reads TGTGCCAGCAGCCGGACAGGGGTTCAGCCCCAGCATTTT.

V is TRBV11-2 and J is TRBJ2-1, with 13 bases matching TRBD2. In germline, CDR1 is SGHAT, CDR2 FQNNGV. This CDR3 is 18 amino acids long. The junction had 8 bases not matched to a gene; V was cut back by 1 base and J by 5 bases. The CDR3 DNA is TGTGCCAGCAGCTTAGGATGGGGGACTAGCGGGGCTCACAATGAGCAGTTCTTC. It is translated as CASSLGWGTSGAHNEQFF.

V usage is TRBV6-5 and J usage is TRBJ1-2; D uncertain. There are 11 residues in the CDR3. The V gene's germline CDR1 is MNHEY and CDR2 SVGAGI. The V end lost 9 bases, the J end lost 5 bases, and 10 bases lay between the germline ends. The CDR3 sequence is CAREIRYGYTF. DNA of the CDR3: TGTGCCAGGGAGATAAGGTATGGCTACACCTTC.

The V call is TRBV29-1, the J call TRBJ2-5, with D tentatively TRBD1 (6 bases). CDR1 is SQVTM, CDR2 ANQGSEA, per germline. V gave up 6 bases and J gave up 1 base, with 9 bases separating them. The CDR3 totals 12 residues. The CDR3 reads CSVLQGQETQYF. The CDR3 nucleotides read TGCAGCGTGTTACAGGGCCAAGAGACCCAGTACTTC.

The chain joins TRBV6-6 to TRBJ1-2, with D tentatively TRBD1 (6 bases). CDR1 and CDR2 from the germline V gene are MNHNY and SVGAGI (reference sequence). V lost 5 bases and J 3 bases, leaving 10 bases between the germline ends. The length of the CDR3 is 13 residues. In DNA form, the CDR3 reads TGTGCCAGCAGTCCTTCAGGGGACTATGGCTACACCTTC. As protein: CASSPSGDYGYTF.

Written as DNA, the CDR3 is TGTGCCAGCTCACCCCTGAGCACAGATACGCAGTATTTT. Its protein is CASSPLSTDTQYF. The chain links TRBV18 to TRBJ2-3; no definite D call. Germline V gives CDR1 KGHSH, CDR2 LQKENI. The CDR3 is 13 residues long. V lost 3 bases and J lost 0, with 4 bases in between.

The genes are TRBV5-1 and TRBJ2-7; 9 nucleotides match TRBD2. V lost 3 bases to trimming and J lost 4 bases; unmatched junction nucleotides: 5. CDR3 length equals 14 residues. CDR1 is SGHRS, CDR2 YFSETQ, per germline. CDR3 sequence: CASSWASGVYEQYF. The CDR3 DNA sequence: TGCGCCAGCAGCTGGGCTAGCGGGGTATACGAGCAGTACTTC.

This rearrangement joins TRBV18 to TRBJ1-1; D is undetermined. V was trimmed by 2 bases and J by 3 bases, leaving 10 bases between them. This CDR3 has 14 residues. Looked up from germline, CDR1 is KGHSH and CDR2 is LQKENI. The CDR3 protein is CASSPSLGDTEAFF. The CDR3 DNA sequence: TGTGCCAGCTCACCATCGCTGGGAGACACTGAAGCTTTCTTT.

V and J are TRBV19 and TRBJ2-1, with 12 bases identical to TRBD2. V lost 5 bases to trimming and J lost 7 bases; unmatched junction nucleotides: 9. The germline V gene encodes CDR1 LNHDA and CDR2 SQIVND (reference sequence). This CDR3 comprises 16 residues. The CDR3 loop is CASSFRSSGGVNEQFF. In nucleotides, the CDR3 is TGTGCCAGTAGTTTCCGTTCTAGCGGGGGGGTTAATGAGCAGTTCTTC.

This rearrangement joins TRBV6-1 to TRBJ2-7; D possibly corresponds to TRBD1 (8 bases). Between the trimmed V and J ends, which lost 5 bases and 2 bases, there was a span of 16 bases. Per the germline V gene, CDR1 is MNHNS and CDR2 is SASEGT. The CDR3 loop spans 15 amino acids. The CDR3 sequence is CASSPTGGAPYEQYF. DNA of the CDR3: TGTGCCAGCAGTCCAACAGGGGGGGCCCCCTACGAGCAGTACTTC.

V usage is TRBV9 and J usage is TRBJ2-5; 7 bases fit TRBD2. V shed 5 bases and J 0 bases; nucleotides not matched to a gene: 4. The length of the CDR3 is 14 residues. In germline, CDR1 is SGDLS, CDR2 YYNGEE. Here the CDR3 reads CASSPSGYQETQYF. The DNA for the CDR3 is TGTGCCAGCAGTCCTAGCGGATACCAAGAGACCCAGTACTTC.

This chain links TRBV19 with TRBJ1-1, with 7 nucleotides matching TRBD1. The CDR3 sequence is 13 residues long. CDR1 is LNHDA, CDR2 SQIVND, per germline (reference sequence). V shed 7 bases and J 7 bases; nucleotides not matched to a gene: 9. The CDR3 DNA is TGTGCCAGTATGGACAGGCCAAGGGTTGAAGCTTTCTTT. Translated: CASMDRPRVEAFF.

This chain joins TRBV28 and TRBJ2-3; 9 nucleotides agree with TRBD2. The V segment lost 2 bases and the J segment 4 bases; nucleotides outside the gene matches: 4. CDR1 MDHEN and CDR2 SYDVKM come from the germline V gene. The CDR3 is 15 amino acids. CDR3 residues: CASSLQGTSSDTQYF. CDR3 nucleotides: TGTGCCAGCAGTTTACAGGGGACTAGCTCAGATACGCAGTATTTT.

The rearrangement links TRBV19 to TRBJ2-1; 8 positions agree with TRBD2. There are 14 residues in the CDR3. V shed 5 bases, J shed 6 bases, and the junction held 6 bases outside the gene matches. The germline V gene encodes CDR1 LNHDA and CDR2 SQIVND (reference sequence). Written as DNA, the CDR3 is TGTGCCAGTAGTGTCCACGGGGGGGTCAATGAGCAGTTCTTC. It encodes CASSVHGGVNEQFF.

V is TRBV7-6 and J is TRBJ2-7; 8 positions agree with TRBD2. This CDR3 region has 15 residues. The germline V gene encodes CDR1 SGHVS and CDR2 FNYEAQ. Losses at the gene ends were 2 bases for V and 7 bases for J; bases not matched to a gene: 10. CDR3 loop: CASSLLQRGLGEQYF. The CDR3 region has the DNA TGTGCCAGCAGCTTATTACAGCGGGGGCTCGGGGAGCAGTACTTC.

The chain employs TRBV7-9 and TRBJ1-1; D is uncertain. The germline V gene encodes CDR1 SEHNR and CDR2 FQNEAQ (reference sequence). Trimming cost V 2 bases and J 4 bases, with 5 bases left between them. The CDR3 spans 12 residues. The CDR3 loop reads CASSLLGTEAFF. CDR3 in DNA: TGTGCCAGCAGCTTACTCGGCACTGAAGCTTTCTTT.

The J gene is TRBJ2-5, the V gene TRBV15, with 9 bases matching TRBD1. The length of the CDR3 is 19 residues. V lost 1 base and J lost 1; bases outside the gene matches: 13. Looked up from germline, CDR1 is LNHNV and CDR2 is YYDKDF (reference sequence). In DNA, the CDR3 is TGTGCCACCAGCAGAGGGAACAGGGGGCTATTTGGGAGCCAAGAGACCCAGTACTTC. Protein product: CATSRGNRGLFGSQETQYF.

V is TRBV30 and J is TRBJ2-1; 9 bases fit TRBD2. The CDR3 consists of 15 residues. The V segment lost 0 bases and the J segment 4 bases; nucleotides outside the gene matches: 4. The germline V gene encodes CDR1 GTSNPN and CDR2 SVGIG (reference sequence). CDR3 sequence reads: CAWSVGLAGYNEQFF. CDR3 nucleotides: TGTGCCTGGAGTGTAGGCCTAGCGGGGTACAATGAGCAGTTCTTC.

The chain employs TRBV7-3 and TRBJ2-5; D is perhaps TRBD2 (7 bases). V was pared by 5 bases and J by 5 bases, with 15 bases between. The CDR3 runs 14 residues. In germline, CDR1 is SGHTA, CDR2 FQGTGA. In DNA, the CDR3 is TGTGCCAGCAGCCCCCCGGGGGGCCGGGAGACCCAGTACTTC. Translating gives CASSPPGGRETQYF.